The source of this TCR beta chain is a study of T cell responses to AZD1222 COVID-19 vaccine. The assay was immunoSEQ multiplex PCR, and TCRdb's table has in-frame clones only and misses some. The table includes 130,000 or so clones, 90% detected once. Notes on the study in general: With two AZD1222 doses given, Spike-specific TCR breadth and depth both rose. In the spike-specific TCR repertoire, nearly half reportedly target unmutated variant regions.

This CDR3 is 14 amino acids long. CDR1 and CDR2 from the germline V gene are MNHEY and SMNVEV (reference sequence). As to this clone: Its specificity is unknown. Mismatch with germline at one junction end may stem from a read error.

The chain employs TRBV27 and TRBJ2-3; possible D gene TRBD1, 5 bases. The material sequenced was peripheral blood, taken on day 0 of AZD1222 vaccination. The sequence was collected from an adult in good health. The CDR3 bases are TGTGCCAGCAGCTTATGGGCAGGGTCAGATACGCAGTATTTT. Translating it yields CASSLWAGSDTQYF.